This T cell receptor beta chain was captured by sequencing in a study of blood T cells in healthy people across ages. General study findings and limits: Older age coincided with a roughly linear decline in TCR beta diversity per million T cells.

Through a sample-barcoded 5' primer and a J-beta primer mix, a second PCR was run for roughly 6 to 12 cycles. TCRdb re-derived calls from the 5' RACE reads in MiXCR, one entry per CDR3 protein. This table holds about 830,000 distinct CDR3 sequences, about three fifths found once. The CDR3 is 13 amino acids. With 5 bases removed from V and 1 base from J, the gap between germline ends came to 9 bases. Germline V gene data show CDR1 as SGDLS and CDR2 as YYNGEE. Of note for this clonotype: Its antigen is still unknown.

The specimen sequenced was blood. The chain is built from TRBV9 and TRBJ2-5; D remains ambiguous. This receptor was obtained from a man under 40 in good health. Here the CDR3 DNA reads TGTGCCAGCAGTCCGACGGTCCAAGAGACCCAGTACTTC. It translates to CASSPTVQETQYF.